These 4 T cell receptor beta chains came from one sample sequenced in a study of blood T cell repertoires in COVID-19. Libraries were prepared by immunoSEQ multiplex PCR; TCRdb keeps only in-frame clonotypes and omits some of them. This table has approximately 200,000 clones, around 75% appearing once. Sequenced sample: peripheral blood. The source of these receptors is a human donor in a cohort sampled during active COVID-19.

The chain is built from TRBV5-1 and TRBJ2-3; D possibly corresponds to TRBD2 (6 bases). V was trimmed by 0 bases and J by 4 bases, leaving 9 bases between them. CDR1 is SGHRS and CDR2 is YFSETQ in the germline V gene. This CDR3 contains 14 residues. The CDR3 here is CASSLGSSADTQYF. In DNA, the CDR3 is TGCGCCAGCAGCTTGGGGTCTAGCGCAGATACGCAGTATTTT.

This chain connects TRBV27 to TRBJ2-7; 12 nucleotides agree with TRBD2. Trimming cost V 6 bases and J 3 bases; bases outside gene matches: 15. CDR3 length: 18 amino acids. The germline V gene encodes CDR1 MNHEY and CDR2 SMNVEV (reference sequence). The CDR3 spells CASRRGTSGPRALYEQYF. Here the CDR3 DNA reads TGTGCCAGCAGGAGGGGGACTAGCGGGCCGCGGGCCCTCTACGAGCAGTACTTC.

This sequence joins TRBV2 and TRBJ2-6, with a tentative D call TRBD2 (5 bases). The CDR3 consists of 15 residues. V lost 6 bases and J lost 0, with 9 bases in between. Germline loops: CDR1 SNHLY, CDR2 FYNNEI. This chain's CDR3 is CASSEDFSGANVLTF. The CDR3 DNA follows: TGTGCCAGCAGCGAGGACTTCTCTGGGGCCAACGTCCTGACTTTC. Together with reference TRBV2 and TRBJ2-6, the CDR3 gives the full variable domain: EPEVTQTPSHQVTQMGQEVILRCVPISNHLYFYWYRQILGQKVEFLVSFYNNEISEKSEIFDDQFSVERPDGSNFTLKIRSTKLEDSAMYFCASSEDFSGANVLTFGAGSRLTVL.

V gene TRBV27 combines with J gene TRBJ1-4; 8 nucleotides match TRBD1. The germline V gene encodes CDR1 MNHEY and CDR2 SMNVEV (reference sequence). Unmatched junction bases numbered 6, after V lost 4 bases and J lost 8 bases. This CDR3 spans 14 amino acids. The CDR3 sequence is CASSSRGPIEKLFF. The CDR3 nucleotides read TGTGCCAGCAGTTCCAGGGGGCCAATAGAAAAACTGTTTTTT.